This TCR beta chain was recorded in a study of T cell clonotyping in hematopoietic cell transplantation. The study, taken as a whole, reports: Few recipient clonotypes overlapped donors; over 95% were de novo at given depth. Recipient TCR diversity dropped after transplant; expanded clonotypes rose from day 30 to 180.

Clones were read by immunoSEQ multiplex PCR, and TCRdb kept only the in-frame ones, dropping some. This repertoire shows about 10,000 clones, approximately 93% found once; its top ten account for around 5.7%. CDR1 is SNHLY, CDR2 FYNNEI, per germline. The CDR3 is made up of 17 amino acids. V shed 3 bases and J 8 bases; nucleotides not matched to a gene: 17. Turning to this clone: Its antigen is still unknown.

The clonotype comes from a male patient between 45 and 59 years old who had an allogeneic stem cell transplant from a related donor, so T cells may come from the graft donor. Some clones in this sample may be carry-over from other donors' samples. The sequenced sample was PBMCs, obtained 100 days after allogeneic stem cell transplant. The J gene is TRBJ1-2, the V gene TRBV2; 8 nucleotides match TRBD1. The CDR3 is CASSDSAGGALVKGYTF. The CDR3 DNA follows: TGTGCCAGCAGTGATTCGGCAGGGGGCGCATTAGTAAAAGGCTACACCTTC.